One sample yielded the 18 T cell receptor beta chains listed below, sequenced in a study of human thymus T cells. The thymus tissue came from resections taken during corrective heart surgery. The assay was immunoSEQ multiplex PCR, and TCRdb's table has in-frame clones only and misses some. The sample lists 120,000 or so clones, around 94% occurring once. Material: thymus tissue. The receptors come from a boy under two years old with a congenital heart defect but otherwise immunologically healthy.

The chain links TRBV18 to TRBJ2-1; D is uncertain. CDR1 is KGHSH and CDR2 is LQKENI in the germline V gene. V was cut by 0 bases and J by 6 bases, with 15 bases left in between. The CDR3 is made up of 16 amino acids. This CDR3 is CASSPPSRRTFNEQFF. As DNA, the CDR3 is TGTGCCAGCTCACCACCGTCTCGGCGCACCTTCAATGAGCAGTTCTTC.

The J gene is TRBJ2-1, the V gene TRBV2, with 8 bases matching TRBD2. CDR1 and CDR2 from the germline V gene are SNHLY and FYNNEI. J gave up 0 bases and V 4 bases, and 2 bases lay outside the gene matches. The CDR3 runs to 15 residues. Written as DNA, the CDR3 is TGTGCCAGCAGTGGCGGGGGGAGCTCCTACAATGAGCAGTTCTTC. Its protein is CASSGGGSSYNEQFF.

The rearrangement joins TRBV27 to TRBJ2-2, with D perhaps given as TRBD1 or TRBD2 (5 bases each). The V and J ends lost 3 bases and 5 bases respectively, with 19 bases between them. CDR1 and CDR2 (germline): MNHEY, SMNVEV (reference sequence). The CDR3 is 17 amino acids. The CDR3 is CASSFTGTRNGTGELFF. The CDR3 nucleotides read TGTGCCAGCAGTTTCACCGGGACGCGAAACGGGACCGGGGAGCTGTTTTTT.

The rearrangement links TRBV11-2 to TRBJ1-5; D is ambiguous. The CDR3 has 13 amino acids. V was clipped by 0 bases and J by 0 bases, with 0 bases between them. Germline V CDR1 and CDR2: SGHAT, FQNNGV. The CDR3 DNA reads as TGTGCCAGCAGCTTAGATAGCAATCAGCCCCAGCATTTT. Its protein is CASSLDSNQPQHF. The full variable domain, with the rest looked up from reference TRBV11-2 and TRBJ1-5, is EAGVAQSPRYKIIEKRQSVAFWCNPISGHATLYWYQQILGQGPKLLIQFQNNGVVDDSQLPKDRFSAERLKGVDSTLKIQPAKLEDSAVYLCASSLDSNQPQHFGDGTRLSIL.

The gene calls are TRBV11-1 and TRBJ2-7; D perhaps matches TRBD1 (5 bases). Per germline, CDR1 SGHAT and CDR2 FQDESV (reference sequence). Deletions cut 5 bases from V and 2 bases from J, with 19 bases between. The CDR3 is 16 amino acids. The CDR3 coding sequence is TGTGCCAGCAGCCTCGAGACTGGACACCCGGCCTACGAGCAGTACTTC. It yields the protein CASSLETGHPAYEQYF. The full variable domain, rest sourced from reference TRBV11-1 and TRBJ2-7, is EAEVAQSPRYKITEKSQAVAFWCDPISGHATLYWYRQILGQGPELLVQFQDESVVDDSQLPKDRFSAERLKGVDSTLKIQPAELGDSAMYLCASSLETGHPAYEQYFGPGTRLTVT.

This chain uses TRBV25-1 with TRBJ1-2; TRBD1 is a possible D gene (6 bases). V lost 3 bases to trimming and J lost 6 bases, with 14 bases between them. The CDR3 runs to 14 residues. Germline V gene sequence: CDR1 MGHDK, CDR2 SYGVNS. Here the CDR3 DNA reads TGTGCCAGCAGTGAGGTGGGGCAGGGGAATGGCTACACCTTC. Amino acids: CASSEVGQGNGYTF.

The chain has TRBV6-1 and TRBJ2-4; the match to TRBD1 covers 8 bases. Germline V gene data show CDR1 as MNHNS and CDR2 as SASEGT. With V trimmed by 0 bases and J by 1 base, 14 bases remained unmatched. The CDR3 is made up of 20 amino acids. In DNA form, the CDR3 reads TGTGCCAGCAGTGAAGCGCGCGAACACAAGCACAGGGGGGCCAAAAACATTCAGTACTTC. Its translation is CASSEAREHKHRGAKNIQYF.

The genes are TRBV9 and TRBJ1-3; 10 bases map to TRBD1. The trim removed 9 bases at V and 1 base at J, leaving 4 bases unmatched. Germline-derived CDR1 and CDR2 are SGDLS and YYNGEE. The CDR3 consists of 14 residues. CDR3 nucleotides: TGTGCCACCGGGACAGGGGTTTCTGGAAACACCATATATTTT. Translating gives CATGTGVSGNTIYF.

The chain uses TRBV7-2 and TRBJ1-1, with D possibly TRBD1 on 6 matching bases. Germline loops: CDR1 SGHTA, CDR2 FQGNSA. Trimming cost V 2 bases and J 1 base, with 11 bases left between them. The CDR3 extends over 15 amino acids. As DNA, the CDR3 is TGTGCCAGCAGCTTAAACCCGGACAGGAACACTGAAGCTTTCTTT. Protein: CASSLNPDRNTEAFF.

This clone was counted a few times. The chain couples TRBV11-2 to TRBJ1-2; D might be TRBD1 (5 bases). The CDR3 runs 15 residues. The ends were cut back, 1 base at V and 3 bases at J, with 12 bases in the middle. Germline CDR1 is SGHAT and CDR2 is FQNNGV. CDR3 sequence reads: CASSLAARVDYGYTF. The CDR3, as DNA: TGTGCCAGCAGCTTAGCGGCCAGGGTGGACTATGGCTACACCTTC. The variable domain in full, with the rest retrieved from reference TRBV11-2 and TRBJ1-2, is EAGVAQSPRYKIIEKRQSVAFWCNPISGHATLYWYQQILGQGPKLLIQFQNNGVVDDSQLPKDRFSAERLKGVDSTLKIQPAKLEDSAVYLCASSLAARVDYGYTFGSGTRLTVV.

The chain links TRBV28 to TRBJ1-1, with TRBD1 matching 8 bases. In germline, CDR1 is MDHEN, CDR2 SYDVKM. Germline trimming cut 8 bases from V and 2 bases from J; bases unmatched to any gene: 16. The length of the CDR3 is 17 residues. The CDR3 DNA is TGTGCCAGCCGAAAAGGTCCCCGGGACAGGCCTAACACTGAAGCTTTCTTT. Amino acids: CASRKGPRDRPNTEAFF.

V is TRBV11-2 and J is TRBJ2-7; TRBD1 might be the D (5 bases). The CDR3 covers 19 residues. V was pared by 5 bases and J by 0 bases, with 26 bases between. In germline, CDR1 is SGHAT, CDR2 FQNNGV. As DNA, the CDR3 is TGTGCCAGCAGCCCTGATATCGACAGCCCCGATAGGAGCTCCTACGAGCAGTACTTC. Amino acid sequence: CASSPDIDSPDRSSYEQYF.

This chain connects TRBV15 to TRBJ1-1; D is perhaps TRBD1 (5 bases). Trimming pared 5 bases from V and 9 bases from J, leaving 28 bases between. Germline loops: CDR1 LNHNV, CDR2 YYDKDF (reference sequence). This CDR3 spans 17 amino acids. The CDR3, as DNA: TGTGCCACCAGCGAAGGGGAATTGATAGGGGACCTGGGAAAAGCTTTCTTT. It translates to CATSEGELIGDLGKAFF.

This chain links TRBV13 with TRBJ2-7; 7 nucleotides align to TRBD2. The CDR3 has 14 amino acids. V dropped 0 bases and J dropped 3; count of bases not matched to a gene: 2. In germline, CDR1 is PRHDT, CDR2 FYEKMQ (reference sequence). The CDR3 region is CASSLGGGDYEQYF. In nucleotides, the CDR3 is TGTGCCAGCAGCTTAGGGGGAGGGGACTACGAGCAGTACTTC. Looking up the rest from reference TRBV13 and TRBJ2-7 gives the full variable domain: AAGVIQSPRHLIKEKRETATLKCYPIPRHDTVYWYQQGPGQDPQFLISFYEKMQSDKGSIPDRFSAQQFSDYHSELNMSSLELGDSALYFCASSLGGGDYEQYFGPGTRLTVT.

This rearrangement joins TRBV5-6 to TRBJ2-2, with D possibly being TRBD1 (6 bases). This CDR3 region has 16 residues. The V and J ends lost 4 bases and 0 bases respectively, with 13 bases between them. Germline V gene sequence: CDR1 SGHDT, CDR2 YYEEEE. The CDR3 region is CASSRSDRSNTGELFF. The CDR3, as DNA: TGTGCCAGCAGCCGTTCGGACAGATCGAACACCGGGGAGCTGTTTTTT.

This chain connects TRBV7-9 to TRBJ2-3; a weak D match, TRBD1 (5 bases). Germline CDR1 SEHNR, CDR2 FQNEAQ (reference sequence). Trimming cost V 5 bases and J 2 bases, with 17 bases left between them. This CDR3 contains 16 residues. The CDR3 is CASSQRGARVTDTQYF. CDR3 nucleotide sequence: TGTGCCAGCAGCCAGCGTGGGGCTCGGGTCACAGATACGCAGTATTTT.

The chain couples TRBV4-3 to TRBJ1-1, with 7 bases aligning to TRBD1. There are 15 residues in the CDR3. The trim removed 0 bases at V and 8 bases at J, leaving 9 bases unmatched. Per the germline V gene, CDR1 is LGHNA and CDR2 is YSLEER. The CDR3 loop is CASSQDRFRGQEAFF. The CDR3 DNA reads TGCGCCAGCAGCCAAGATAGGTTTAGGGGACAGGAAGCTTTCTTT.

The chain carries TRBV5-4 and TRBJ2-7; 9 nucleotides match TRBD1. Per germline, CDR1 SGHNT and CDR2 YYREEE (reference sequence). Trimming cost V 7 bases and J 3 bases; bases outside gene matches: 2. This CDR3 has 12 amino acids. The CDR3: CASRDRDYEQYF. The CDR3 coding sequence is TGTGCCAGCCGGGACAGGGACTACGAGCAGTACTTC.